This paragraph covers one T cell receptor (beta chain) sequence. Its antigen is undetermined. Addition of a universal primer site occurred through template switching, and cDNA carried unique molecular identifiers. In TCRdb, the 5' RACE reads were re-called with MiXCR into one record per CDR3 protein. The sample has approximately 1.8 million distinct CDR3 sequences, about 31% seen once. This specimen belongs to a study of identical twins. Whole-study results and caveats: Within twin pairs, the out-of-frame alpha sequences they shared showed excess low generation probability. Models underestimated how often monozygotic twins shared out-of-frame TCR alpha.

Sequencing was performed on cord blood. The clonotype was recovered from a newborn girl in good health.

Here the CDR3 reads CASSADGTSTDTQYF. The CDR3, as DNA: TGTGCCAGCAGCGCCGACGGGACTAGCACAGATACGCAGTATTTT. V usage is TRBV11-2 and J usage is TRBJ2-3, with D possibly matching TRBD2 (6 bases). Germline V gene sequence: CDR1 SGHAT, CDR2 FQNNGV. The CDR3 is 15 residues long. The ends were cut back, 5 bases at V and 0 bases at J, with 12 bases in the middle.